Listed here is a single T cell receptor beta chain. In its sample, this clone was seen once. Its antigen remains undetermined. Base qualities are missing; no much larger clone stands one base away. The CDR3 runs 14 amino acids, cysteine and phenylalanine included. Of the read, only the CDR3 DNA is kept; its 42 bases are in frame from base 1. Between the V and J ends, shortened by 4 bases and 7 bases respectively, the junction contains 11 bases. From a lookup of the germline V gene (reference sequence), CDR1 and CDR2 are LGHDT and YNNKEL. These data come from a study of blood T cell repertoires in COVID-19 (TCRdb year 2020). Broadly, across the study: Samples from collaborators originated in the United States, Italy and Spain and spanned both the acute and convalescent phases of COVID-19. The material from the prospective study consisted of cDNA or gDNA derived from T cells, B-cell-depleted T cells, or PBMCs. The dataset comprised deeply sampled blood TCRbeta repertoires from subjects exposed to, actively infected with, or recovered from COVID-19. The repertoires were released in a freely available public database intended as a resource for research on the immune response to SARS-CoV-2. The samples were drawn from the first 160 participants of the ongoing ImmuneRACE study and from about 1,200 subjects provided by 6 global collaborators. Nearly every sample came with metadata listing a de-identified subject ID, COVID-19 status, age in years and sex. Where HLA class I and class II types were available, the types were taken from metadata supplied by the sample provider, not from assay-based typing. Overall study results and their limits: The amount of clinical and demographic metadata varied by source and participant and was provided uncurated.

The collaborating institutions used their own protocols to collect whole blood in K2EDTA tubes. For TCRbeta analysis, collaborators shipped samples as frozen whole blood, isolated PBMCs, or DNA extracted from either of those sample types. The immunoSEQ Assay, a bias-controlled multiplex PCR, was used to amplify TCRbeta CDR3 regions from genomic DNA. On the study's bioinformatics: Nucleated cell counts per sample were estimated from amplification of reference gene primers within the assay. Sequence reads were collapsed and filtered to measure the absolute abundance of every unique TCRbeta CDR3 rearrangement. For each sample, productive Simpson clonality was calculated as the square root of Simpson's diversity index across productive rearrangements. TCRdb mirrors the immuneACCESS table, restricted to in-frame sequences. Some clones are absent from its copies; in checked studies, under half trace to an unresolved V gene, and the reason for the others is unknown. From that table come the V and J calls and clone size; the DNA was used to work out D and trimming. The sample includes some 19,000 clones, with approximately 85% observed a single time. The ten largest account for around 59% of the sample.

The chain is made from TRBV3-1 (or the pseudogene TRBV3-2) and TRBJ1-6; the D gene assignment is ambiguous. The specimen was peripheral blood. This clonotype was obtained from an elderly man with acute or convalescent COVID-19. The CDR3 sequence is CASSPRTGNSPLHF. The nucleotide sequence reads TGTGCCAGCAGCCCCCGGACGGGGAATTCACCCCTCCACTTT.